This entry describes one TCR beta chain. Its antigen remains unknown. Sequenced by immunoSEQ multiplex PCR; TCRdb stores in-frame clones only, minus some. This sample has some 110,000 clones, with roughly 95% found just once. These data are taken from a study of OX40 agonist ivuxolimab in advanced cancers. The V gene's germline CDR1 is KGHSH and CDR2 LQKENI. The CDR3 spans 15 residues. The junction had 8 bases not matched to a gene; V was cut back by 5 bases and J by 7 bases. General observations from the study: Nonresponders, in some cases, also had low normalized T-cell clonal expansion. Partly responding patients at 0.1-3.0 mg/kg showed some of the smallest clonal expansion.

The source was CD4+ or CD8+ T cells sorted from blood, collected in a trial of the OX40 agonist ivuxolimab. The chain joins TRBV18 to TRBJ1-6; 7 bases agree with TRBD1. The clonotype was recovered from an adult with an advanced solid tumor such as melanoma, head and neck, liver or kidney cancer. CDR3 loop: CASSADRDGNSPLHF. CDR3 in DNA: TGTGCCAGCTCAGCAGACAGGGACGGGAATTCACCCCTCCACTTT.